What follows are 21 T cell receptor beta chains derived from one specimen sequenced in a study of blood T cell repertoires in COVID-19. Repertoires were generated with immunoSEQ multiplex PCR, while TCRdb's copy carries only in-frame clones and drops some. The sample has about 180,000 clones, roughly 90% seen once. Material for sequencing was peripheral blood. These receptors were collected from a woman aged 50 to 65 with acute or convalescent COVID-19.

The chain joins TRBV6-5 to TRBJ2-2; D might be TRBD1 (6 bases). CDR1 is MNHEY, CDR2 SVGAGI, per germline. Trimming shortened V by 10 bases and J by 4 bases, and 19 bases separated the two germline ends. This CDR3 contains 15 residues. Here the CDR3 reads CATLVGAGSTGELFF. CDR3 sequence (DNA): TGTGCCACCCTTGTGGGGGCAGGAAGCACCGGGGAGCTGTTTTTT.

The CDR3 nucleotides are TGTGCCAGCAGCCGCGGACAGTCCCTAGAGCAGTACTTC. Translating gives CASSRGQSLEQYF. This chain uses TRBV7-6 with TRBJ2-7, with TRBD1 as a possible D gene (6 bases). From germline, CDR1 is SGHVS and CDR2 FNYEAQ. The CDR3 is 13 residues long. Between the trimmed V and J ends, which lost 5 bases and 7 bases, there was a span of 15 bases.

This clone has only one observation. The rearrangement uses TRBV25-1 and TRBJ1-1; TRBD1 matches 7 bases. CDR3 length: 15 amino acids. The trim removed 3 bases at V and 1 base at J, leaving 5 bases unmatched. CDR1 and CDR2 from the germline V gene are MGHDK and SYGVNS. This chain's CDR3 is CASSDSNRGNTEAFF. The CDR3 DNA reads as TGTGCCAGCAGTGATTCGAACAGGGGGAACACTGAAGCTTTCTTT. Complete variable domain (other parts from reference TRBV25-1 and TRBJ1-1): EADIYQTPRYLVIGTGKKITLECSQTMGHDKMYWYQQDPGMELHLIHYSYGVNSTEKGDLSSESTVSRIRTEHFPLTLESARPSHTSQYLCASSDSNRGNTEAFFGQGTRLTVV.

This chain uses TRBV5-1 with TRBJ2-7; tentatively, D is TRBD2 (6 bases). V lost 0 bases, J lost 5 bases, and 9 bases lay in between. The CDR3 sequence is 13 residues long. Germline CDR1 is SGHRS and CDR2 is YFSETQ. The CDR3 nucleotides are TGCGCCAGCAGCTTGGTGGAGGGTGACGAGCAGTACTTC. Its protein product is CASSLVEGDEQYF.

This chain links TRBV7-2 with TRBJ2-7; 8 nucleotides align to TRBD2. Germline CDR1 and CDR2: SGHTA and FQGNSA. V gave up 1 base and J gave up 6 bases; unmatched junction bases: 17. This CDR3 is built from 18 residues. CDR3 region: CASSLGYGAGGGSSEQYF. The CDR3 region has the DNA TGTGCCAGCAGCTTAGGGTACGGTGCGGGAGGTGGTAGCTCCGAGCAGTACTTC.

As DNA, the CDR3 is TGCGCCAGCAGCACGGACAGGGCCTACGAGCAGTACTTC. As protein: CASSTDRAYEQYF. This chain uses TRBV5-1 with TRBJ2-7; 8 nucleotides align to TRBD1. J gave up 2 bases and V 4 bases, and 2 bases lay outside the gene matches. Germline assignment: CDR1 SGHRS and CDR2 YFSETQ. CDR3 length: 13 amino acids.

This clone was seen more than once but under ten times. This chain uses TRBV6-2 or TRBV6-3 with TRBJ1-4; D not certain. Germline assignment: CDR1 MNHEY and CDR2 SVGEGT. V gave up 6 bases and J gave up 3 bases, with 14 bases separating them. The CDR3 spans 15 residues. CDR3 coding DNA: TGTGCCAGCAGCACTCAGACTTGGGCTAATGAAAAACTGTTTTTT. Translated, it gives CASSTQTWANEKLFF.

This clone was seen just once. The rearrangement links TRBV27 to TRBJ1-2; TRBD1 might be the D (6 bases). The V end was cut by 3 bases, the J end by 4 bases, with 15 bases between. CDR3 size: 15 residues. Germline values: CDR1 MNHEY, CDR2 SMNVEV (reference sequence). The CDR3 DNA reads as TGTGCCAGCAGTTTGAGCGGGGGCCGCGTCTATGGCTACACCTTC. Translation: CASSLSGGRVYGYTF.

CDR3 sequence reads: CASSHMTGELFF. CDR3 nucleotides: TGTGCCAGCAGCCATATGACCGGGGAGCTGTTTTTT. The V and J genes are TRBV3-1 (or the pseudogene TRBV3-2) and TRBJ2-2; no reliable D call. With 3 bases removed from V and 5 bases from J, the gap between germline ends came to 4 bases. Germline V CDR1 and CDR2: LGHDT, YNNKEL (reference sequence). This CDR3 has 12 residues.

The chain's CDR3 is CAWSPRVYQAFF. CDR3 DNA sequence: TGTGCCTGGAGTCCCAGGGTCTATCAAGCTTTCTTT. This chain connects TRBV30 to TRBJ1-1; tentatively, D is TRBD1 (5 bases). Deletions cut 2 bases from V and 9 bases from J, with 13 bases between. The germline V gene encodes CDR1 GTSNPN and CDR2 SVGIG (reference sequence). The CDR3 covers 12 residues.

The V and J genes are TRBV5-4 and TRBJ2-3; 7 nucleotides match TRBD2. With 10 bases clipped from V and 4 bases from J, the junction kept 6 bases outside the gene matches. This CDR3 is 12 amino acids long. Germline lookup yields CDR1 SGHNT and CDR2 YYREEE (reference sequence). The CDR3 coding sequence is TGTGCCTGGTGGGGGGGATCAGATACGCAGTATTTT. It translates to CAWWGGSDTQYF.

This rearrangement joins TRBV12-3 or TRBV12-4 to TRBJ2-5, with 7 nucleotides matching TRBD1. J gave up 5 bases and V 6 bases, and 6 bases lay outside the gene matches. CDR3 length: 13 amino acids. The CDR3 reads CASSQTGWETQYF. The CDR3, as DNA: TGTGCCAGCAGCCAGACAGGGTGGGAGACCCAGTACTTC.

This clone showed up just once. The chain employs TRBV3-1 (or the pseudogene TRBV3-2) and TRBJ1-1; a possible D gene is TRBD1 (6 bases). This CDR3 has 14 residues. CDR1 and CDR2 from the germline V gene are LGHDT and YNNKEL (reference sequence). The V end was cut by 3 bases, the J end by 2 bases, with 10 bases between. In DNA, the CDR3 is TGTGCCAGCAGCCACCAGGACAGAAACACTGAAGCTTTCTTT. Its translation: CASSHQDRNTEAFF.

This rearrangement joins TRBV29-1 to TRBJ1-4; possibly TRBD1 for D (6 bases). Trimming removed 7 bases from V and 7 bases from J, with 10 bases in between. The CDR3 consists of 11 residues. Per germline, CDR1 SQVTM and CDR2 ANQGSEA. The CDR3 protein is CSAGTTEKLFF. CDR3 bases: TGCAGCGCTGGGACAACTGAAAAACTGTTTTTT.

V gene TRBV30 combines with J gene TRBJ2-2; 8 nucleotides match TRBD2. The ends lost 3 bases at V and 1 base at J; junction bases unmatched: 4. The germline CDR1 and CDR2 sequences are GTSNPN and SVGIG (reference sequence). CDR3 length: 15 residues. The CDR3 DNA reads TGTGCCTGGAGGAATCGGGGGGGGAACACCGGGGAGCTGTTTTTT. Amino acids: CAWRNRGGNTGELFF.

The chain employs TRBV6-2 or TRBV6-3 and TRBJ2-3; D ambiguous. Germline V gene sequence: CDR1 MNHEY, CDR2 SVGEGT. The CDR3 runs 15 residues. V was pared by 0 bases and J by 1 base, with 8 bases between. The DNA of the CDR3 is TGTGCCAGCAGTTACTCGATTAGCCGCACAGATACGCAGTATTTT. Protein sequence: CASSYSISRTDTQYF.

V is TRBV7-2 and J is TRBJ1-2; TRBD1 agrees at 11 bases. The CDR3 length is 15 residues. V lost 5 bases and J lost 3; bases outside the gene matches: 5. Germline loops: CDR1 SGHTA, CDR2 FQGNSA. The CDR3 sequence is CASSIGQGAYYGYTF. The CDR3 nucleotides read TGTGCCAGCAGCATTGGACAGGGGGCCTACTATGGCTACACCTTC.

The chain links TRBV7-8 to TRBJ2-7, with 8 bases fitting TRBD2. The ends lost 6 bases at V and 1 base at J; junction bases unmatched: 5. The CDR3 is 14 residues long. In germline, CDR1 is SGHVS, CDR2 FQNEAQ. CDR3 residues: CASSRAGASYEQYF. As DNA, the CDR3 is TGTGCCAGCAGTCGAGCGGGGGCATCCTACGAGCAGTACTTC.

The V gene is TRBV2, the J gene TRBJ1-2, with 7 bases fitting TRBD1. Trimming took 0 bases from V and 2 from J; bases not matched to a gene: 6. The CDR3 sequence is 16 residues long. The V gene's germline CDR1 is SNHLY and CDR2 FYNNEI. CDR3 sequence (DNA): TGTGCCAGCAGTGAAGCGGCACAGGGGTTAAACTATGGCTACACCTTC. Translating it yields CASSEAAQGLNYGYTF. Variable domain in full (rest from reference TRBV2 and TRBJ1-2): EPEVTQTPSHQVTQMGQEVILRCVPISNHLYFYWYRQILGQKVEFLVSFYNNEISEKSEIFDDQFSVERPDGSNFTLKIRSTKLEDSAMYFCASSEAAQGLNYGYTFGSGTRLTVV.

The chain recombines TRBV7-2 with TRBJ2-7; a weak D match, TRBD1 (5 bases). V gave up 6 bases and J gave up 2 bases, with 11 bases separating them. From germline, CDR1 is SGHTA and CDR2 FQGNSA. This CDR3 contains 13 residues. The CDR3 sequence: CASRSTGTYEQYF. The CDR3 nucleotides read TGTGCCAGCAGGAGCACAGGTACCTACGAGCAGTACTTC.

V and J are TRBV6-6 and TRBJ1-6, with D maybe TRBD1 (5 bases). The CDR3 is 15 residues long. Trimming took 2 bases from V and 5 from J, leaving 10 bases between them. CDR1 and CDR2 from the germline V gene are MNHNY and SVGAGI (reference sequence). The CDR3 DNA reads as TGTGCCAGCAGTTACGGGGCAGCCCATAATTCACCCCTCCACTTT. It yields the protein CASSYGAAHNSPLHF.